This T cell receptor beta chain was profiled in a study of T cell responses to AZD1222 COVID-19 vaccine (dated by TCRdb to the early 2020s). About the investigation overall: TCR sequencing covered roughly 230 trial participants: 207 given two doses of AZD1222 and about 26 given two doses of MenACWY control vaccine. Enrollment into the trials was organized by age into subgroups of 18-55, 56-69 and 70-plus years, and those subgroups contained approximately 150, 30 and 60 TCR-sequenced participants, respectively.

CDR1 and CDR2 were assigned from the germline V gene as SGHTS and YDEGEE. Trimming takes 4 bases from V and 5 bases from J, and the germline ends sit 19 bases apart. The CDR3 runs 15 amino acids, cysteine and phenylalanine included. The sequence is cut down to CDR3 DNA, 45 bases in frame from base 1. The time point label here, explained by the study, means: about 28 days (+/-7) after the second vaccine dose. AZD1222 recipients given second doses at about 4 weeks or at about 12 weeks were pooled, since spike-specific TCR depth and breadth were not found to differ between the two schedules. Vaccinee samples came from UK trials COV001 and COV002, including a single-blind randomized controlled phase 2/3 trial of AZD1222 (ChAdOx1 nCoV-19) in healthy adults. Trial participant PBMC samples were collected at day 0 and day 28 after the second dose for TCRbeta chain sequencing. The CDR3 regions of human TCRbeta chains were analyzed by immunosequencing. Regarding the original processing steps: Repertoire TCRs were matched against a reference library of SARS-CoV-2-specific TCRs generated with the MIRA antigen-specificity platform. Breadth was defined as the fraction of unique TCRs that were SARS-CoV-2-associated. Depth was defined as the fraction of total T cells that were SARS-CoV-2-associated. Using the MIRA data, every spike-specific TCR was mapped to the spike region that the TCR reacted to and assigned to either a CD4 or a CD8 class. Log10-transformed breadth and depth values were compared by one-way ANOVA with Sidak's multiple comparisons tests. Imported from immuneACCESS, the table was reduced by TCRdb to in-frame sequences with V and J called. These copies leave out some clones; in studies compared against another copy, an unresolved V gene accounts for under half, and the cause of the remainder is not known. V, J and clone size reflect that table, while D and trimming were determined from the DNA. This sample comprises 100,000 to 130,000 clones, 80% to 95% of them detected only once. Roughly 6% of the sample rests with the top ten.

Concerning this clone itself: The clone's antigen remains unknown. Base-call qualities are not available, and no considerably larger clone is one nucleotide away.

Overall study outcomes, separate from this receptor: Because no day 14 peak-response samples were available, the repertoires could be characterized only after the peak T cell response. Reportedly, close to half of the unique spike-specific TCRs recognized epitopes lying outside the regions that are mutated in the B.1.351 and B.1.1.7 variants. Conclusions about previously exposed vaccinees were limited because only a handful of AZD1222 recipients were SARS-CoV-2 seropositive at baseline. In the small 56-69-year group, the increase in depth fell short of significance, most likely because of low power. After two AZD1222 doses, both the breadth and the depth of spike-specific TCRs were significantly higher than at day 0 and than in MenACWY recipients. Vaccine-associated CD4 TCRs spanned the whole spike protein, with dominant responses in regions 160-218 and 743-854. Most participants were white British and females outnumbered males, and the authors suggested that clonal diversity may have been underestimated.

Material: peripheral blood, obtained 28 days after the second AZD1222 dose. The clonotype originates from an adult who received the AZD1222 COVID-19 vaccine. Recombination connected TRBV5-8 to TRBJ2-7; matching of 6 bases hints at TRBD1 as the D gene. The DNA sequence reads TGTGCCAGCAGCCGACAGGCGGGCCCGCCCGACGAGCAGTACTTC. Translation gives CASSRQAGPPDEQYF.